Shown below are 10 T cell receptor beta chains from a single sample sequenced in a study of T cells in Graves' hyperthyroidism and ophthalmopathy. It was RNA transcripts that yielded the amplified TCR beta CDR3 regions. When the TCR CDR3 underwent first-round RT-PCR, the HTBI primer set was used. TCRdb redid the calling of the multiplex PCR reads with MiXCR, one entry per CDR3 protein. The repertoire includes a few hundred thousand distinct CDR3 sequences, around 15% of them detected once, and around 17% sits in the top ten. Sequenced sample: blood. The receptors originated from a woman aged 18 to 35 with Graves' hyperthyroidism.

This clonotype was counted many times. V is TRBV6-1 and J is TRBJ1-5, with 10 bases that match TRBD1. Unmatched junction bases numbered 10, after V lost 8 bases and J lost 0 bases. This CDR3 is 17 amino acids long. Looked up from germline, CDR1 is MNHNS and CDR2 is SASEGT. CDR3 sequence: CASGDRGDSYSNQPQHF. CDR3 DNA sequence: TGTGCCAGCGGGGACAGGGGTGACTCTTATAGCAATCAGCCCCAGCATTTT.

This clonotype was observed many times. The V gene is TRBV11-3, the J gene TRBJ2-1, with 12 bases that match TRBD1. In germline, CDR1 is SGHNT, CDR2 YENEEA. V was pared by 8 bases and J by 8 bases, with 10 bases of the junction left unmatched. The CDR3 sequence is 15 residues long. The CDR3 is CASGPGQGAIDEQFF. Written as DNA, the CDR3 is TGTGCCAGCGGACCGGGACAGGGGGCAATCGATGAGCAGTTCTTC. Complete variable domain (other parts from reference TRBV11-3 and TRBJ2-1): EAGVVQSPRYKIIEKKQPVAFWCNPISGHNTLYWYLQNLGQGPELLIRYENEEAVDDSQLPKDRFSAERLKGVDSTLKIQPAELGDSAVYLCASGPGQGAIDEQFFGPGTRLTVL.

This clonotype was counted many times. The chain joins TRBV10-3 to TRBJ2-2, with 10 bases lining up with TRBD2. With 0 bases clipped from V and 5 bases from J, the junction kept 0 bases outside the gene matches. Germline V gene sequence: CDR1 ENHRY, CDR2 SYGVKD. This CDR3 region has 15 residues. This CDR3 is CAISESTSGTGELFF. CDR3 nucleotides: TGTGCCATCAGTGAGTCGACTAGCGGGACCGGGGAGCTGTTTTTT.

This clonotype was detected ten times or more. The rearrangement joins TRBV18 to TRBJ2-1; unclear D gene. CDR1 and CDR2 from the germline V gene are KGHSH and LQKENI. V shed 6 bases and J shed 8 bases, with 17 bases lying between them. The length of the CDR3 is 14 residues. The CDR3 coding sequence is TGTGCCAGCTCCCCGGTGGGGTTTACCCATGAGCAGTTCTTC. This translates into CASSPVGFTHEQFF.

This clonotype showed up just a few times. V and J are TRBV7-9 and TRBJ1-3; D not certain. The CDR3 has 14 residues. The germline CDR1 and CDR2 sequences are SEHNR and FQNEAQ (reference sequence). V lost 8 bases to trimming and J lost 0 bases, with 11 bases between them. The DNA of the CDR3 is TGTGCCAGCGCCCCCCCACTCTCTGGAAACACCATATATTTT. It codes for CASAPPLSGNTIYF.

The gene calls are TRBV11-2 and TRBJ2-7; 14 nucleotides line up with TRBD2. The V segment lost 3 bases and the J segment 6 bases; nucleotides outside the gene matches: 4. Germline V gene lookup returns CDR1 SGHAT and CDR2 FQNNGV. The CDR3 is 15 amino acids. The CDR3 bases are TGTGCCAGCAGCTTGGGACTAGCGGGAGTCGCCGAGCAGTACTTC. It is translated as CASSLGLAGVAEQYF.

This chain connects TRBV30 to TRBJ2-2; tentative D call: TRBD2 (5 bases). There are 13 residues in the CDR3. Germline CDR1 and CDR2: GTSNPN and SVGIG (reference sequence). Trimming cost V 4 bases and J 8 bases, with 14 bases left between them. CDR3 amino acids: CAWTSLLRGELFF. The CDR3 DNA follows: TGTGCCTGGACTAGCCTCCTACGTGGGGAGCTGTTTTTT.

This clonotype was counted ten times or more. The chain has TRBV12-3 or TRBV12-4 and TRBJ1-5; 10 nucleotides line up with TRBD1. This CDR3 is 17 amino acids long. V lost 0 bases to trimming and J lost 2 bases; unmatched junction nucleotides: 4. This CDR3 reads CASSLARDRGGNQPQHF. DNA for the CDR3: TGTGCCAGCAGTTTAGCGCGGGACAGGGGAGGCAATCAGCCCCAGCATTTT.

This clonotype was seen repeatedly, ten times or more. The J gene is TRBJ2-5, the V gene TRBV20-1; 10 bases line up with TRBD2. The V and J ends lost 6 bases and 1 base, in that order; junction bases with no gene match: 8. The length of the CDR3 is 15 residues. Looked up from germline, CDR1 is DFQATT and CDR2 is SNEGSKA (reference sequence). The CDR3 DNA reads as TGCAGTGCCGTTGCTAGCGGGAGCTTCCAAGAGACCCAGTACTTC. It codes for CSAVASGSFQETQYF.

This clonotype was seen at least ten times. The rearrangement uses TRBV7-8 and TRBJ1-1; D is unclear. CDR1 and CDR2 (germline): SGHVS, FQNEAQ. V dropped 5 bases and J dropped 6 bases, with 13 bases sitting between them. The CDR3 length is 13 residues. The CDR3 here is CASSAVLQSEAFF. The DNA for the CDR3 is TGTGCCAGCAGCGCGGTCCTCCAATCTGAAGCTTTCTTT.